These 12 T cell receptor beta chains were sequenced from one sample in a study of control samples from healthy donors and cancer patients. Profiling relied on immunoSEQ multiplex PCR, and the TCRdb table lists in-frame clones only, not all of them. The sample holds fewer than 120,000 clones; 85% to 90% are singletons and the top ten take about 3.7%. Sequenced sample: PBMCs. Source of these receptors: a woman aged 60-75 years with lung cancer.

The chain employs TRBV5-1 and TRBJ1-4; 7 bases align to TRBD1. The CDR3 extends over 14 amino acids. Trimming at V came to 4 bases and at J to 8 bases, leaving 8 bases not matched to a gene. The germline CDR1 and CDR2 sequences are SGHRS and YFSETQ. As DNA, the CDR3 is TGCGCCAGCAGCCCAGGACAGGTCGCCGAAAAACTGTTTTTT. It encodes CASSPGQVAEKLFF.

On this clone itself: The same CDR3 arises from other DNA sequences in this sample as well. The chain joins TRBV3-1 (or the pseudogene TRBV3-2) to TRBJ2-7; D remains ambiguous. V lost 4 bases, J lost 2 bases, and 6 bases lay in between. This CDR3 is built from 12 residues. CDR1 and CDR2 (germline): LGHDT, YNNKEL (reference sequence). The CDR3 DNA is TGTGCCAGCAGCCGGGGAACCTACGAGCAGTACTTC. It translates to CASSRGTYEQYF.

This clone was counted once. One end of the junction is discordant with germline, which a read error may explain. This same CDR3 is encoded by further DNA sequences in the sample. This chain uses TRBV18 with TRBJ2-7; 8 nucleotides match TRBD1. CDR3 length: 14 residues. Germline loops: CDR1 KGHSH, CDR2 LQKENI. The CDR3 reads CASSPKDRAYEQYF. The CDR3 DNA follows: TGTGCTAGCTCACCTAAGGACAGGGCCTACGAGCAGTACTTC.

For the CDR3, the DNA is TGTGCCAGCAGCCCACTATCGACAGGGGACTACGAGCAGTACTTC. Translated: CASSPLSTGDYEQYF. This rearrangement joins TRBV5-6 to TRBJ2-7, with TRBD1 matching over 8 bases. The CDR3 spans 15 residues. Germline V gene data show CDR1 as SGHDT and CDR2 as YYEEEE. Trimming cost V 4 bases and J 3 bases; bases outside gene matches: 9.

The chain links TRBV7-9 to TRBJ1-1; no firm D call. Germline V gene sequence: CDR1 SEHNR, CDR2 FQNEAQ (reference sequence). The CDR3 has 14 amino acids. V gave up 6 bases and J gave up 1 base, with 12 bases separating them. CDR3 DNA sequence: TGTGCCAGCAGACTCCGGGATCAGAACACTGAAGCTTTCTTT. Translating gives CASRLRDQNTEAFF.

The chain's CDR3 is CASSGTGISNTGELFF. In nucleotides, the CDR3 is TGTGCCAGCAGTGGGACAGGCATATCGAACACCGGGGAGCTGTTTTTT. This chain links TRBV6-2 or TRBV6-3 with TRBJ2-2; 8 bases are a match to TRBD1. This CDR3 region has 16 residues. Germline lookup yields CDR1 MNHEY and CDR2 SVGEGT. With V trimmed by 5 bases and J by 0 bases, 5 bases remained unmatched.

The CDR3 region has the DNA TGTGCCAGCAGTCGTTTGACAGGGGGCGAAGCTTTCTTT. Translating it yields CASSRLTGGEAFF. The chain employs TRBV6-5 and TRBJ1-1; TRBD1 aligns across 10 bases. The CDR3 length is 13 residues. CDR1 and CDR2 from the germline V gene are MNHEY and SVGAGI. Unmatched junction bases numbered 5, after V lost 5 bases and J lost 8 bases.

The genes are TRBV7-8 and TRBJ1-2; D ambiguous. This CDR3 comprises 13 residues. Germline V lookup: CDR1 SGHVS, CDR2 FQNEAQ. Trimming pared 5 bases from V and 3 bases from J, leaving 10 bases between. The CDR3 nucleotides are TGTGCCAGCAGCCCCATGGACCACTATGGCTACACCTTC. Translation gives CASSPMDHYGYTF.

The rearrangement links TRBV29-1 to TRBJ1-1; D is ambiguous. Germline assignment: CDR1 SQVTM and CDR2 ANQGSEA. The CDR3 covers 15 residues. The V end was cut by 1 base, the J end by 3 bases, with 15 bases between. For the CDR3, the DNA is TGCAGCGTTGAAGGGGGTCGGGGAGCTTACACTGAAGCTTTCTTT. It specifies CSVEGGRGAYTEAFF. Supplemented by reference TRBV29-1 and TRBJ1-1, the full variable domain reads SAVISQKPSRDICQRGTSLTIQCQVDSQVTMMFWYRQQPGQSLTLIATANQGSEATYESGFVIDKFPISRPNLTFSTLTVSNMSPEDSSIYLCSVEGGRGAYTEAFFGQGTRLTVV.

This clone appeared once. This chain links TRBV5-5 with TRBJ1-2; perhaps TRBD1 as D (5 bases). This CDR3 has 16 amino acids. The V gene lost 0 bases and the J gene lost 1 base, with 13 bases spanning the gap. The germline V gene encodes CDR1 SGHKS and CDR2 YYEKEE (reference sequence). The CDR3 nucleotides are TGTGCCAGCAGCTTGGCACAGACAGCTGTTAACTATGGCTACACCTTC. Translation gives CASSLAQTAVNYGYTF.

This rearrangement joins TRBV5-1 to TRBJ1-2, with TRBD1 matching 12 bases. Per germline, CDR1 SGHRS and CDR2 YFSETQ. This CDR3 is built from 16 residues. The junction had 7 bases not matched to a gene; V was cut back by 1 base and J by 6 bases. CDR3 residues: CASSLPLGQGADGYTF. In DNA form, the CDR3 reads TGCGCCAGCAGCTTGCCGTTGGGACAGGGGGCCGATGGCTACACCTTC.

The rearrangement uses TRBV3-1 (or the pseudogene TRBV3-2) and TRBJ1-1; D is possibly TRBD1 (5 bases). Trimming shortened V by 3 bases and J by 8 bases, and 16 bases separated the two germline ends. CDR1 and CDR2 from the germline V gene are LGHDT and YNNKEL (reference sequence). The CDR3 length is 14 residues. The CDR3 loop reads CASSQKQVYREAFF. CDR3 DNA sequence: TGTGCCAGCAGCCAGAAGCAAGTATACAGGGAAGCTTTCTTT.